The rows below give T cell receptor beta chains drawn from one sample of a study of cytomegalovirus exposure and HLA in healthy donors. Assay used: immunoSEQ multiplex PCR; TCRdb lists only in-frame clones, some missing. Of some 210,000 clones listed, about 78% were seen once; the top ten hold 3.8%. The specimen sequenced was PBMCs. The source of these receptors is a male donor in good health and CMV-seronegative. Each CDR3 is given with its conserved first and last residue. Each record gives: D gene, J gene, clone size, V gene, CDR3 protein, CDR3 DNA. The D gene is left open where the match is weak. Clone size is stated in some rows and not others, as once, few, many or a class when expanded.

>.|TRBJ2-7|.|TRBV21-1
CASSRDRGSEQYF
TGTGCCAGCAGTCGGGACAGGGGTTCCGAGCAGTACTTC
>.|TRBJ2-3|.|TRBV7-9
CASSLGRAKAADTQYF
TGTGCCAGCAGCTTAGGCCGGGCAAAAGCGGCAGATACGCAGTATTTT
>.|TRBJ1-6|.|TRBV6-6
CASGDSTGLALHF
TGTGCCAGTGGCGACAGCACAGGCCTCGCCCTCCACTTT
>.|TRBJ1-2|.|TRBV5-1
CASSLDQGIGNYGYTF
TGCGCCAGCAGCTTGGACCAGGGAATTGGGAACTATGGCTACACCTTC
>.|TRBJ2-3|few|TRBV28
CASRLLISTDTQYF
TGTGCCAGCAGACTCCTGATATCCACAGATACGCAGTATTTT
>.|TRBJ2-3|few|TRBV19
CASSIVGGSSTDTQYF
TGTGCCAGTAGTATAGTCGGCGGCTCTAGCACAGATACGCAGTATTTT
>TRBD1|TRBJ1-2|.|TRBV10-3
CAISDRGQGYTF
TGTGCCATCAGTGACAGGGGGCAAGGCTACACCTTC
>TRBD2|TRBJ2-2|.|TRBV18
CASSPLASGETGELFF
TGTGCCAGCTCACCTTTGGCTAGCGGGGAAACCGGGGAGCTGTTTTTT
>.|TRBJ2-6|.|TRBV18
CASSQTGFSGANVLTF
TGTGCCAGCTCTCAAACAGGGTTCTCTGGGGCCAACGTCCTGACTTTC
>TRBD1|TRBJ1-2|few|TRBV7-9
CASSSGTGPYGYTF
TGTGCCAGCAGCTCCGGGACAGGGCCGTATGGCTACACCTTC
>TRBD1|TRBJ2-1|.|TRBV2
CASSGQWTGLYNEQFF
TGTGCCAGCAGTGGGCAGTGGACAGGACTTTACAATGAGCAGTTCTTC
>TRBD1|TRBJ1-5|once|TRBV10-3
CAISPTGGNQPQHF
TGTGCCATCAGTCCAACAGGGGGCAATCAGCCCCAGCATTTT
>TRBD2|TRBJ2-1|.|TRBV13
CASSLPGLAETNEQFF
TGTGCCAGCAGCTTACCCGGACTAGCGGAAACCAATGAGCAGTTCTTC
>TRBD1|TRBJ1-2|.|TRBV2
CASSRDRDYGYTF
TGTGCCAGCAGTAGAGACAGGGACTATGGCTACACCTTC
>.|TRBJ2-3|.|TRBV6-4
CASSDPTQGYRTDTQYF
TGTGCCAGCAGTGACCCCACACAGGGATATCGCACAGATACGCAGTATTTT
>TRBD1|TRBJ2-7|.|TRBV7-9
CASSHAFGTGSYEQYF
TGTGCCAGCAGCCACGCTTTTGGGACAGGTTCCTACGAGCAGTACTTC
>.|TRBJ1-1|few|TRBV18
CASSLPGINTEAFF
TGTGCCAGCTCACTACCCGGGATCAACACTGAAGCTTTCTTT
>.|TRBJ1-2|.|TRBV5-6
CASSLEAASLGYGYTF
TGTGCCAGCAGCTTGGAGGCGGCTTCCCTAGGCTATGGCTACACCTTC
>.|TRBJ2-2|.|TRBV10-2
CASTGPSNTGELFF
TGCGCCAGCACTGGGCCCTCGAACACCGGGGAGCTGTTTTTT
>TRBD2|TRBJ2-7|.|TRBV6-5
CASSDWTSGSEEQYF
TGTGCCAGCAGTGACTGGACTAGCGGGAGCGAAGAGCAGTACTTC
>.|TRBJ2-5|.|TRBV6-5
CASKGAETQYF
TGTGCCAGCAAAGGGGCCGAGACCCAGTACTTC
>.|TRBJ2-7|few|TRBV4-1
CASSPGSGAYEQYF
TGCGCCAGCAGCCCAGGCTCGGGGGCCTACGAGCAGTACTTC
>TRBD1|TRBJ1-4|.|TRBV7-9
CSSTNSVSGGWTQNEKLFF
TGTTCCAGCACTAACTCGGTTTCAGGGGGTTGGACTCAGAATGAAAAACTGTTTTTT
>TRBD2|TRBJ2-1|few|TRBV2
CASTRLAGGYNEQFF
TGTGCCAGCACCCGACTAGCGGGAGGGTACAATGAGCAGTTCTTC
>TRBD1|TRBJ1-2|.|TRBV2
CASSEGGQVDGYTF
TGTGCCAGCAGTGAAGGAGGACAGGTAGATGGCTACACCTTC
>TRBD2|TRBJ2-7|once|TRBV10-2
CASSELLAGESEQYF
TGCGCCAGCAGTGAGTTGCTAGCGGGAGAAAGCGAGCAGTACTTC
>TRBD1|TRBJ2-3|.|TRBV5-1
CASSPQGAEDTQYF
TGCGCCAGCAGTCCTCAGGGGGCAGAGGATACGCAGTATTTT
>.|TRBJ1-3|.|TRBV7-2
CASSPSRTGNTIYF
TGTGCCAGCAGCCCATCTAGGACAGGAAACACCATATATTTT
>TRBD1|TRBJ1-3|.|TRBV28
CASSEGTASGNTIYF
TGTGCCAGCAGTGAAGGGACAGCCTCTGGAAACACCATATATTTT
>.|TRBJ2-7|.|TRBV11-2
CASSRTQIYDEQYF
TGTGCCAGCAGCCGGACTCAGATTTATGACGAGCAGTACTTC
>TRBD1|TRBJ2-7|.|TRBV7-3
CASSPGQGYEQYF
TGTGCCAGCAGCCCGGGACAGGGCTACGAGCAGTACTTC